This T cell receptor (beta chain) was sequenced in a study of T cell clonotyping in hematopoietic cell transplantation. Findings and limits, study-wide: Few recipient clonotypes overlapped donors; over 95% were de novo at given depth. Cells were unsorted, so CD4 and CD8 contributions were not separated. After transplant, recipient diversity fell while pathologically expanded clonotypes grew through day 180. Broader posttransplant TCR repertoire diversity was predicted by graft donor and pretransplant recipient Inverse Simpson Index values.

Details on this clone: Its antigen is not identified.

Germline lookup yields CDR1 SNHLY and CDR2 FYNNEI. This CDR3 is built from 14 residues. Trimming took off 4 bases at V and 5 bases at J, with 11 bases between the two ends. Repertoires were generated with immunoSEQ multiplex PCR, while TCRdb's copy carries only in-frame clones and drops some. The repertoire holds about 13,000 clones, with 75% to 95% as singletons. Sequences were obtained from peripheral blood mononuclear cells. This receptor was obtained from a man between 25 and 39 years old in good health. Some clones in this sample may be carry-over from other donors' samples. The V gene is TRBV2, the J gene TRBJ1-4; D is undetermined. The CDR3 DNA sequence: TGTGCCAGCAGTGTGGGCCAGAGAAATGAAAAACTGTTTTTT. Residues: CASSVGQRNEKLFF.